This T cell receptor (beta chain) was sequenced during a study of T cells after yellow fever vaccination. Study information: In the case of low-cell-number fractions, SMART-Seq v4 Ultra Low Input was used for preparation.

CDR1 DFQATT and CDR2 SNEGSKA come from the germline V gene (reference sequence). This CDR3 spans 12 amino acids. With V trimmed by 4 bases and J by 8 bases, 1 base remained unmatched. General study points: Subsequent booster samples again held most clones from primary vaccination (less than 98% CD4, 85% to 90% CD8).

This clonotype was seen at least ten times. Its antigen is unknown. Template-switching 5'RACE yielded the TCR cDNA; a universal primer site and UMIs were added in the process. Each CDR3 protein gets one entry after TCRdb re-called the 5' RACE reads with MiXCR. In the table there are more than 350,000 distinct CDR3 sequences, about 9.9% of which are singletons. V gene TRBV20-1 combines with J gene TRBJ1-6, with 8 bases fitting TRBD1. This sample comprised PBMCs, obtained on the day of the first yellow fever vaccination. The clonotype originates from a man aged 18 to 35 who received the YFV17D yellow fever vaccine. CDR3: CSAKTGDSPLHF. Written as DNA, the CDR3 is TGCAGTGCTAAGACAGGGGATTCACCCCTCCACTTT.